This entry concerns a single T cell receptor (beta chain). Its antigen remains unknown. This record comes from a study of cytomegalovirus exposure and HLA in healthy donors. The primer mix had 60 Vbeta and 13 Jbeta primers. Generated by immunoSEQ multiplex PCR, the TCRdb table keeps only in-frame clones and is missing some. The table lists approximately 200,000 clones, roughly 72% of them singletons. Study-level findings and limits: There were reportedly fewer N-insertions in an Asian-associated ancestry cluster than the approximately 670-donor mean, in a later analysis. Analysis performed later found under 20,000 TCR beta sequences associated with HLA alleles at 0.05 false discovery rate. The productive fraction for most TCR beta V segments was about 87% or about 30% in an earlier analysis.

The source of this sequence is a man aged 25 to 40 in good health and CMV-seronegative. The sample was PBMCs.

The DNA for the CDR3 is TGTGCCAGCAGCCCCGGGACAGGGGGCACTGAAGCTTTCTTT. Residues: CASSPGTGGTEAFF. The V gene is TRBV7-6, the J gene TRBJ1-1, with 11 bases fitting TRBD1. CDR1 is SGHVS, CDR2 FNYEAQ, per germline. CDR3 length: 14 residues. Unmatched junction bases numbered 3, after V lost 5 bases and J lost 4 bases.